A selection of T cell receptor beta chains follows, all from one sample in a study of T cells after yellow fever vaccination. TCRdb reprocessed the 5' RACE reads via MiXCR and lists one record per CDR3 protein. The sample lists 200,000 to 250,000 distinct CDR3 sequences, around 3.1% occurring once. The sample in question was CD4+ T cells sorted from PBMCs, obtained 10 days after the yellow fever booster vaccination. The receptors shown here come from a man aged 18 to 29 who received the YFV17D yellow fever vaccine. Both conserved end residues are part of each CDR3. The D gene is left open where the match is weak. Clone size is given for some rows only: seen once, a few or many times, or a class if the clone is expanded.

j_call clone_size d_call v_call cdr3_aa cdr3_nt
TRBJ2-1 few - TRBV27 CASSLRGGLRNEQFF TGTGCCAGCAGCCTTAGGGGGGGCCTGCGCAATGAGCAGTTCTTC
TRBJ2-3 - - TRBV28 CASSFEASTDTQYF TGTGCCAGCAGTTTCGAGGCTAGCACAGATACGCAGTATTTT
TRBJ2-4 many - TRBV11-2 CASSSRLAKNIQYF TGTGCCAGCAGCTCCCGACTAGCCAAAAACATTCAGTACTTC
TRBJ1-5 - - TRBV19 CASSIGQSREYNQPQHF TGTGCCAGTAGTATTGGTCAGTCTAGAGAGTACAATCAGCCCCAGCATTTT
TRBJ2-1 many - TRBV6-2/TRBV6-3 CASSQGTGEQFF TGTGCCAGCAGTCAGGGGACGGGTGAGCAGTTCTTC
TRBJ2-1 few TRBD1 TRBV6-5 CASSYSSGQLSDEQFF TGTGCCAGCAGTTACTCGTCGGGACAGCTTTCGGATGAGCAGTTCTTC
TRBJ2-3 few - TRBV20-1 CSAKGSDTQYF TGCAGTGCTAAGGGGTCAGATACGCAGTATTTT
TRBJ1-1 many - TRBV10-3 CAISESGGAEAFF TGTGCCATCAGTGAGTCGGGGGGTGCTGAAGCTTTCTTT
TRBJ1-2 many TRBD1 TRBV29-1 CSVSQGAWGYTF TGCAGCGTTTCACAGGGGGCGTGGGGCTACACCTTC
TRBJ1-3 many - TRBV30 CAWSKIRVSGNTIYF TGTGCCTGGAGTAAAATACGGGTTTCTGGAAACACCATATATTTT
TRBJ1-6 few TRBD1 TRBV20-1 CSAYTGTGNSPLHF TGCAGTGCTTATACCGGGACAGGGAATTCACCCCTCCACTTT
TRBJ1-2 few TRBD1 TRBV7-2 CASSTGGWYGYTF TGTGCCAGCAGCACAGGGGGTTGGTATGGCTACACCTTC